These 16 T cell receptor beta chains were all obtained from the same sample, sequenced in a study of blood T cell repertoires in COVID-19. Profiling relied on immunoSEQ multiplex PCR, and the TCRdb table lists in-frame clones only, not all of them. The sample has around 480,000 clones; around 90% are singletons. Sequencing was done on a sample of PBMCs or T cells enriched from blood (not recorded which). These receptors all stem from a young woman who had recovered from COVID-19.

This clone has more than one count but fewer than ten. V and J are TRBV30 and TRBJ2-7; D may be TRBD1 (6 bases). V was shortened by 8 bases and J by 6 bases, with 17 bases between the two germline ends. CDR3 length: 12 amino acids. CDR1 is GTSNPN, CDR2 SVGIG, per germline (reference sequence). Written as DNA, the CDR3 is TGTGCCGGGGCCCTCCTAGGGGGCGAGCAGTACTTC. Encoded protein: CAGALLGGEQYF.

This chain connects TRBV4-1 to TRBJ2-3; D gene uncertain. CDR1 is MGHRA, CDR2 YSYEKL, per germline. V lost 0 bases, J lost 5 bases, and 6 bases lay in between. This CDR3 is 13 amino acids long. The CDR3 DNA sequence: TGCGCCAGCAGCCAAGATGGCCAAGATACGCAGTATTTT. Residues: CASSQDGQDTQYF.

A note on this clone: At the DNA level, this CDR3 is encoded by other sequences in the same sample as well. The chain employs TRBV7-2 and TRBJ2-1, with 10 bases matching TRBD2. This CDR3 has 15 residues. CDR1 and CDR2 (germline): SGHTA, FQGNSA. After removal of 5 bases from V and 4 bases from J, the junction contained 5 bases not matched to a gene. CDR3 coding DNA: TGTGCCAGCAGCCTGAGCGGGGGGGGATACAATGAGCAGTTCTTC. Translating gives CASSLSGGGYNEQFF.

The gene calls are TRBV7-2 and TRBJ1-1; the D gene is possibly TRBD1 (6 bases). The CDR3 runs 15 residues. Trimming shortened V by 1 base and J by 3 bases, and 12 bases separated the two germline ends. CDR1 is SGHTA, CDR2 FQGNSA, per germline. The CDR3 sequence: CASSLERGGYTEAFF. CDR3 nucleotide sequence: TGTGCCAGCAGCTTAGAGAGGGGGGGGTACACTGAAGCTTTCTTT. Full variable domain (outside the CDR3, taken from reference TRBV7-2 and TRBJ1-1): GAGVSQSPSNKVTEKGKDVELRCDPISGHTALYWYRQSLGQGLEFLIYFQGNSAPDKSGLPSDRFSAERTGGSVSTLTIQRTQQEDSAVYLCASSLERGGYTEAFFGQGTRLTVV.

The J gene is TRBJ1-1, the V gene TRBV11-2; a possible D gene is TRBD1 (5 bases). The CDR3 runs 13 residues. V dropped 5 bases and J dropped 4 bases, with 11 bases sitting between them. Per the germline V gene, CDR1 is SGHAT and CDR2 is FQNNGV. For the CDR3, the DNA is TGTGCCAGCAGCGATAGGCAGGGCACTGAAGCTTTCTTT. This translates into CASSDRQGTEAFF.

This chain links TRBV23-1 with TRBJ1-2; D possibly corresponds to TRBD1 (5 bases). TRBV23-1 qualifies as an ORF whose function is uncertain. The germline V and J ends were trimmed by 4 bases and 0 bases, with 21 bases remaining between them. The CDR3 is 18 residues long. The CDR3 nucleotides read TGCGCCAGCAGTCCAAAATCCCGCAGGGCGCCGGCTAACTATGGCTACACCTTC. Translated, it gives CASSPKSRRAPANYGYTF.

V gene TRBV2 combines with J gene TRBJ1-6; 12 nucleotides align to TRBD1. Germline V gene data show CDR1 as SNHLY and CDR2 as FYNNEI. The trim removed 6 bases at V and 1 base at J, leaving 10 bases unmatched. The CDR3 has 19 amino acids. CDR3 sequence reads: CASSPAGQGAKSYNSPLHF. CDR3 DNA sequence: TGTGCCAGCAGCCCTGCGGGACAGGGGGCGAAGTCCTATAATTCACCCCTCCACTTT.

The chain combines TRBV19 with TRBJ2-5; 7 bases are a match to TRBD1. J lost 5 bases, V lost 1 base, and 7 bases had no gene match. The germline V gene encodes CDR1 LNHDA and CDR2 SQIVND (reference sequence). CDR3 length equals 15 residues. CDR3 loop: CASSIAEGAGETQYF. CDR3 nucleotides: TGTGCCAGTAGTATAGCAGAGGGGGCAGGGGAGACCCAGTACTTC.

The rearrangement links TRBV2 to TRBJ1-1; tentatively, D is TRBD1 (5 bases). Germline V gene data show CDR1 as SNHLY and CDR2 as FYNNEI. V shed 11 bases and J shed 0 bases, with 10 bases lying between them. This CDR3 is 12 amino acids long. The CDR3 sequence is CAGTGVNTEAFF. The DNA for the CDR3 is TGTGCCGGGACTGGAGTGAACACTGAAGCTTTCTTT.

The chain recombines TRBV25-1 with TRBJ2-7; 7 bases align to TRBD1. Germline CDR1 and CDR2: MGHDK and SYGVNS. The CDR3 runs 15 residues. Trimming took 6 bases from V and 0 from J; bases not matched to a gene: 8. The CDR3 is CASSARDRDSYEQYF. The CDR3 nucleotides are TGTGCCAGCAGCGCTCGAGACAGGGACTCCTACGAGCAGTACTTC.

The CDR3 here is CASSEGLGEQYF. The CDR3 region has the DNA TGTGCCAGCAGCGAGGGACTAGGCGAGCAGTACTTC. V is TRBV7-3 and J is TRBJ2-7, with 8 bases matching TRBD2. V was pared by 5 bases and J by 6 bases, with 3 bases of the junction left unmatched. CDR1 and CDR2 from the germline V gene are SGHTA and FQGTGA. CDR3 length equals 12 residues.

The V gene is TRBV3-1 (or the pseudogene TRBV3-2), the J gene TRBJ1-6, with 9 bases matching TRBD1. CDR1 and CDR2 from the germline V gene are LGHDT and YNNKEL (reference sequence). The CDR3 is 18 amino acids. V lost 5 bases to trimming and J lost 9 bases; unmatched junction nucleotides: 17. CDR3: CASSSVVKGQGKRSPLHF. The CDR3 DNA follows: TGTGCCAGCAGCTCTGTAGTTAAGGGACAGGGTAAGCGTTCACCCCTCCACTTT.

The rearrangement uses TRBV24-1 and TRBJ2-2, with D perhaps TRBD1 (7 bases). V shed 5 bases and J shed 1 base, with 22 bases lying between them. This CDR3 has 19 residues. Germline CDR1 is KGHDR and CDR2 is SFDVKD. The CDR3 sequence: CATSGGLGRDRWNTGELFF. CDR3 coding DNA: TGTGCCACCAGTGGGGGGCTCGGGCGGGACAGATGGAACACCGGGGAGCTGTTTTTT.

The V gene is TRBV7-8, the J gene TRBJ2-1; 10 nucleotides line up with TRBD1. The V gene end was trimmed by 7 bases and the J gene end by 4 bases; junction bases not matched to a gene: 10. The CDR3 loop spans 16 amino acids. The germline V gene has CDR1 SGHVS and CDR2 FQNEAQ. In nucleotides, the CDR3 is TGTGCCAGCATCAGTGGTCGGGACAGGGGATACAATGAGCAGTTCTTC. It is translated as CASISGRDRGYNEQFF.

The chain couples TRBV5-1 to TRBJ2-2; 7 bases are shared with TRBD2. Germline V CDR1 and CDR2: SGHRS, YFSETQ. There are 13 residues in the CDR3. Trimming at V came to 6 bases and at J to 5 bases, leaving 4 bases not matched to a gene. The CDR3 spells CASNNGGTGELFF. CDR3 DNA sequence: TGCGCCAGCAACAACGGGGGGACCGGGGAGCTGTTTTTT.

This chain joins TRBV5-1 and TRBJ2-1; no clear D. CDR3 length: 16 amino acids. Looked up from germline, CDR1 is SGHRS and CDR2 is YFSETQ. Deletions cut 0 bases from V and 8 bases from J, with 18 bases between. The CDR3 region is CASSLASSGPDDEQFF. For the CDR3, the DNA is TGCGCCAGCAGCTTGGCCAGTTCAGGCCCTGACGATGAGCAGTTCTTC.